The T cell receptor beta chain described here comes from a study of blood T cell repertoires in COVID-19. Whole-study context: COVID-19 samples collected from the United States, Italy and Spain covered acute and convalescent phases.

J gave up 9 bases and V 4 bases, and 9 bases lay outside the gene matches. The CDR3 covers 15 residues. Germline V gene lookup returns CDR1 MNHEY and CDR2 SVGAGI. Repertoires were generated with immunoSEQ multiplex PCR, while TCRdb's copy carries only in-frame clones and drops some. The table lists 300,000 or so clones, about nine tenths of them singletons. This sequence originates from a woman in her thirties or forties with acute or convalescent COVID-19. Sequencing input: peripheral blood. V gene TRBV6-5 combines with J gene TRBJ1-6, with 7 positions matching TRBD1. CDR3 DNA sequence: TGTGCCAGCAGTTCCTCCGGGACAGTTCCTTCACCCCTCCACTTT. The encoded protein is CASSSSGTVPSPLHF.